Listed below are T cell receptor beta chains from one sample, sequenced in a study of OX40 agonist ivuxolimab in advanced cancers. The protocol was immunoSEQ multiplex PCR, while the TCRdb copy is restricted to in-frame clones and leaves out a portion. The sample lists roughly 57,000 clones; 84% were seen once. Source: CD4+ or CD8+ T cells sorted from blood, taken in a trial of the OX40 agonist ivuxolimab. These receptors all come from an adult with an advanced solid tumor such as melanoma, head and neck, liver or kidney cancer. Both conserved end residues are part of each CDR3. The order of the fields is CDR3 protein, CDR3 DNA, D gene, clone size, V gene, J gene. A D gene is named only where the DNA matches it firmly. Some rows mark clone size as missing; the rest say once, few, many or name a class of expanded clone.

CDR3 protein: CASSEIAPGYGYTF
CDR3 DNA: TGTGCCAGCAGTGAGATCGCCCCGGGCTATGGCTACACCTTC
D gene: NA
clone size: NA
V gene: TRBV2
J gene: TRBJ1-2

CDR3 protein: CASSLAVSEAFF
CDR3 DNA: TGTGCCAGCAGCTTGGCCGTATCCGAAGCTTTCTTT
D gene: NA
clone size: NA
V gene: TRBV5-6
J gene: TRBJ1-1

CDR3 protein: CASSLGGGPNQPQHF
CDR3 DNA: TGTGCCAGCAGCTTAGGAGGGGGCCCCAATCAGCCCCAGCATTTT
D gene: TRBD1
clone size: NA
V gene: TRBV5-4
J gene: TRBJ1-5

CDR3 protein: CASSPRTRGAYNSPLHF
CDR3 DNA: TGTGCCAGTAGTCCGAGGACGCGCGGGGCCTATAATTCACCCCTCCACTTT
D gene: NA
clone size: once
V gene: TRBV19
J gene: TRBJ1-6

CDR3 protein: CASSLDGQGLNTEAFF
CDR3 DNA: TGCGCCAGCAGCTTGGACGGACAGGGATTGAACACTGAAGCTTTCTTT
D gene: TRBD1
clone size: NA
V gene: TRBV5-1
J gene: TRBJ1-1

CDR3 protein: CASSRLGLGAEKLFF
CDR3 DNA: TGTGCCAGCAGCAGGTTGGGACTCGGAGCTGAAAAACTGTTTTTT
D gene: NA
clone size: NA
V gene: TRBV5-6
J gene: TRBJ1-4

CDR3 protein: CAISGEFNQPQHF
CDR3 DNA: TGTGCCATCAGCGGGGAGTTCAATCAGCCCCAGCATTTT
D gene: NA
clone size: NA
V gene: TRBV10-3
J gene: TRBJ1-5

CDR3 protein: CASSGQGATGYTF
CDR3 DNA: TGTGCCAGCAGTGGACAGGGGGCGACGGGCTACACCTTC
D gene: TRBD1
clone size: NA
V gene: TRBV6-1
J gene: TRBJ1-2

CDR3 protein: CASSPTGAYGYTF
CDR3 DNA: TGCGCCAGCAGCCCGACAGGCGCTTATGGCTACACCTTC
D gene: NA
clone size: few
V gene: TRBV5-1
J gene: TRBJ1-2

CDR3 protein: CASSQANILNTEAFF
CDR3 DNA: TGCGCCAGCAGCCAGGCGAACATCCTGAACACTGAAGCTTTCTTT
D gene: NA
clone size: once
V gene: TRBV4-1
J gene: TRBJ1-1

CDR3 protein: CASSLGGREQYF
CDR3 DNA: TGTGCCAGCAGCTTGGGGGGGAGAGAGCAGTACTTC
D gene: TRBD2
clone size: NA
V gene: TRBV7-6
J gene: TRBJ2-7

CDR3 protein: CASSWTGGAEGYTF
CDR3 DNA: TGCGCCAGCAGCTGGACAGGGGGCGCCGAGGGCTACACCTTC
D gene: TRBD1
clone size: NA
V gene: TRBV5-1
J gene: TRBJ1-2

CDR3 protein: CASSLVMAGRQTQYF
CDR3 DNA: TGTGCCAGCAGCTTAGTGATGGCAGGGAGACAGACCCAGTACTTC
D gene: NA
clone size: NA
V gene: TRBV7-9
J gene: TRBJ2-5

CDR3 protein: CASSLLSGPSNQPQHF
CDR3 DNA: TGTGCCAGCAGCTTATTGTCAGGACCCAGCAATCAGCCCCAGCATTTT
D gene: NA
clone size: NA
V gene: TRBV7-8
J gene: TRBJ1-5

CDR3 protein: CASSLTGTTATEAFF
CDR3 DNA: TGTGCCAGCAGCTTAACCGGGACCACTGCCACTGAAGCTTTCTTT
D gene: NA
clone size: NA
V gene: TRBV5-6
J gene: TRBJ1-1

CDR3 protein: CASRKQGDGNQPQHF
CDR3 DNA: TGTGCCAGCAGGAAACAGGGGGACGGCAATCAGCCCCAGCATTTT
D gene: TRBD1
clone size: NA
V gene: TRBV6-1
J gene: TRBJ1-5

CDR3 protein: CASSLGRTGGRTDTQYF
CDR3 DNA: TGTGCCAGCAGCTTAGGGCGAACAGGGGGCCGCACAGATACGCAGTATTTT
D gene: TRBD1
clone size: NA
V gene: TRBV7-8
J gene: TRBJ2-3

CDR3 protein: CASSGGQGPSWDEQFF
CDR3 DNA: TGTGCCAGCAGCGGTGGACAGGGGCCTTCGTGGGATGAGCAGTTCTTC
D gene: TRBD1
clone size: NA
V gene: TRBV7-2
J gene: TRBJ2-1

CDR3 protein: CASSLGGPYNEQFF
CDR3 DNA: TGTGCCAGCTCGTTAGGGGGGCCCTACAATGAGCAGTTCTTC
D gene: NA
clone size: NA
V gene: TRBV18
J gene: TRBJ2-1

CDR3 protein: CASGETGGPNEKLFF
CDR3 DNA: TGTGCCAGCGGGGAGACAGGGGGCCCTAATGAAAAACTGTTTTTT
D gene: TRBD1
clone size: NA
V gene: TRBV2
J gene: TRBJ1-4

CDR3 protein: CARINYRGRRTNEKLFF
CDR3 DNA: TGCGCCAGGATAAACTACAGGGGGCGCCGTACTAATGAAAAACTGTTTTTT
D gene: TRBD1
clone size: NA
V gene: TRBV5-1
J gene: TRBJ1-4

CDR3 protein: CSVETSGTDTQYF
CDR3 DNA: TGCAGCGTTGAAACTAGCGGCACAGATACGCAGTATTTT
D gene: TRBD2
clone size: NA
V gene: TRBV29-1
J gene: TRBJ2-3

CDR3 protein: CAIRGDLMVDTIYF
CDR3 DNA: TGTGCCATACGAGGGGATCTCATGGTGGACACCATATATTTT
D gene: NA
clone size: once
V gene: TRBV28
J gene: TRBJ1-3

CDR3 protein: CATASGTTSSYEQYF
CDR3 DNA: TGTGCCACGGCTTCCGGGACAACAAGCTCCTACGAGCAGTACTTC
D gene: NA
clone size: large
V gene: TRBV19
J gene: TRBJ2-7

CDR3 protein: CASSQIRDSHNGYTF
CDR3 DNA: TGCGCCAGCAGCCAGATCCGGGACAGCCATAATGGCTACACCTTC
D gene: TRBD1
clone size: NA
V gene: TRBV4-3
J gene: TRBJ1-2

CDR3 protein: CASSQRGDTEAFF
CDR3 DNA: TGTGCCAGCAGCCAGAGGGGTGACACTGAAGCTTTCTTT
D gene: NA
clone size: NA
V gene: TRBV5-5
J gene: TRBJ1-1

CDR3 protein: CASSLRGTLGETQYF
CDR3 DNA: TGTGCCAGCAGTCTCCGCGGGACACTCGGAGAGACCCAGTACTTC
D gene: NA
clone size: once
V gene: TRBV6-1
J gene: TRBJ2-5

CDR3 protein: CASSPPGGNREQYF
CDR3 DNA: TGTGCCAGCAGCCCCCCGGGTGGAAACCGCGAGCAGTACTTC
D gene: NA
clone size: NA
V gene: TRBV14
J gene: TRBJ2-7

CDR3 protein: CASSDGTGDSPLHF
CDR3 DNA: TGTGCCAGCAGTGACGGGACAGGGGATTCACCCCTCCACTTT
D gene: TRBD1
clone size: NA
V gene: TRBV6-1
J gene: TRBJ1-6

CDR3 protein: CASSLGPRGALSSYEQYF
CDR3 DNA: TGTGCCAGCAGCTTGGGACCACGGGGGGCCCTTAGCTCCTACGAGCAGTACTTC
D gene: NA
clone size: NA
V gene: TRBV5-5
J gene: TRBJ2-7

CDR3 protein: CASSPEGSRDIQYF
CDR3 DNA: TGTGCCAGCTCACCAGAGGGGTCAAGGGACATTCAGTACTTC
D gene: NA
clone size: few
V gene: TRBV18
J gene: TRBJ2-4